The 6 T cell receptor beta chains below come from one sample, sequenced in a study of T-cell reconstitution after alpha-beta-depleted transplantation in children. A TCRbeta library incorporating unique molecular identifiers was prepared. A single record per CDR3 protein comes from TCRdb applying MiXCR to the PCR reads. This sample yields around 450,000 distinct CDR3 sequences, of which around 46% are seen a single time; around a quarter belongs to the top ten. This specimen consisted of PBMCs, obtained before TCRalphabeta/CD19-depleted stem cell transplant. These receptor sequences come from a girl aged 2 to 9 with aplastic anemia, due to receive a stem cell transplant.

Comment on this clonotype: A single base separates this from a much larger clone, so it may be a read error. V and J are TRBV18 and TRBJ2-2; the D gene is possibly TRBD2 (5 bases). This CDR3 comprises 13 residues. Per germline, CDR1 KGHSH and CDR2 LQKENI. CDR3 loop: CASSPGNTGELSF. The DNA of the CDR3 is TGTGCCAGCTCACCAGGGAACACCGGGGAGCTGTCTTTT.

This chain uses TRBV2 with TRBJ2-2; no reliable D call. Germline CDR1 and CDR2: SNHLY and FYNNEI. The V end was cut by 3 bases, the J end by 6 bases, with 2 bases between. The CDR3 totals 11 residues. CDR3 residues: CASSEAGELFF. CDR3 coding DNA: TGTGCCAGCAGTGAGGCCGGGGAGCTGTTTTTT. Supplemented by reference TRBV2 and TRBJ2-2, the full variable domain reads EPEVTQTPSHQVTQMGQEVILRCVPISNHLYFYWYRQILGQKVEFLVSFYNNEISEKSEIFDDQFSVERPDGSNFTLKIRSTKLEDSAMYFCASSEAGELFFGEGSRLTVL.

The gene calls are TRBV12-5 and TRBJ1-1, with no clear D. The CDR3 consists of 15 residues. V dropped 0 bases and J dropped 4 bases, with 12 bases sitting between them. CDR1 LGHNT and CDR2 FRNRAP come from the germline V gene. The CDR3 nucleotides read TGTGCTAGTGGTTTGGTACTTGCAGGTACCACTGAAGCTTTCTTT. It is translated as CASGLVLAGTTEAFF.

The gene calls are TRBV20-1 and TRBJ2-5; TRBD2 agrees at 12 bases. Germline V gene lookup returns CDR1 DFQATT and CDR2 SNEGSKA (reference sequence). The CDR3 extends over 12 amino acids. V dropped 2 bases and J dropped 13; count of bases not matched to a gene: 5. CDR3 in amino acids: CSARLAGGPRYF. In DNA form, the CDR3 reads TGCAGTGCTAGACTAGCGGGAGGGCCCCGGTACTTC.

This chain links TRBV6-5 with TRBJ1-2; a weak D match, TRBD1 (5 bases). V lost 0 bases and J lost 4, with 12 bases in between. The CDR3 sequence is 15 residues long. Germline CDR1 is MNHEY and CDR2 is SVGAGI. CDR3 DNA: TGTGCCAGCAGTTACTCGGGGCGGAGGGGCTATGGCTACACCTTC. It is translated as CASSYSGRRGYGYTF.

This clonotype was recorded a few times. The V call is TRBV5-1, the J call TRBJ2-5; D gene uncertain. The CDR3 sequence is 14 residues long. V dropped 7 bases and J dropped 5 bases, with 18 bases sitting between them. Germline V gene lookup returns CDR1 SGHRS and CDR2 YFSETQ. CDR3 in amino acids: CASLSAPTQETQYF. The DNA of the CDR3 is TGCGCCAGCTTGTCCGCGCCAACCCAGGAGACCCAGTACTTC.